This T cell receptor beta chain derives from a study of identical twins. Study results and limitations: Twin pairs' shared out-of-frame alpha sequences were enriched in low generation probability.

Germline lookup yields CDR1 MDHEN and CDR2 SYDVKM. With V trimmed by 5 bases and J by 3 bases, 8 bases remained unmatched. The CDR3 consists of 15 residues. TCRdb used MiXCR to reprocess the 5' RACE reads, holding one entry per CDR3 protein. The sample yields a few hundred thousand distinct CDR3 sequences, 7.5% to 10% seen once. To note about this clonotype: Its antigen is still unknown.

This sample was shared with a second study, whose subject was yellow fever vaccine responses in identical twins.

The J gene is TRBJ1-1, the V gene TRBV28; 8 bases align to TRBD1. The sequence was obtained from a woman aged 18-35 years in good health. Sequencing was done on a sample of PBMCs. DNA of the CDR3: TGTGCCAGCAGTCCCGGACAGGGATGGGACACTGAAGCTTTCTTT. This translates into CASSPGQGWDTEAFF.